What follows describes a single T cell receptor (beta chain). The CD8+ and CD4+ T cells were negatively isolated, with the TEMRA cells enriched by FACS. These data come from a study of CD8 T cells in Susac syndrome. For the study at large: The Susac syndrome patients were therapy-naive, on corticosteroids, or on intravenous immunoglobulin alone at blood draw.

Reverse transcription of roughly 0.5 to 1 ug RNA used random hexamers. TCRdb analysed the immunoSEQ multiplex PCR reads with MiXCR anew, one entry per CDR3 protein. The table includes 150,000 to 200,000 distinct CDR3 sequences, 85% to 95% detected once. Germline CDR1 and CDR2: MGHDK and SYGVNS. Trimming cost V 1 base and J 4 bases, with 20 bases left between them. The CDR3 extends over 17 amino acids. Sequencing input: CD4+ T cells from PBMCs. The chain recombines TRBV25-1 with TRBJ2-7; perhaps D is TRBD1 or TRBD2 (5 bases each). The TCR comes from a human donor with Susac syndrome. CDR3 sequence (DNA): TGTGCCAGCAGTGAATCTGTGGGGCTAGGCGGGCCTTACGAGCAGTACTTC. This translates into CASSESVGLGGPYEQYF.